The 12 T cell receptor beta chains below were found in one sample sequenced in a study of cytomegalovirus exposure and HLA in healthy donors (dated by TCRdb to about 2017). Libraries were made using the immunoSEQ multiplex PCR assay. For the multiplex PCR, a mixture combining 60 forward primers for TCR Vbeta segments and 13 reverse primers for TCR Jbeta segments was used. TCRdb obtained this table from immuneACCESS and retained in-frame rearrangements with V and J assigned. These tables miss some clones; where compared with another copy, unresolved V genes account for less than half of the shortfall, and the remainder is unexplained. For this sample there are 120,000 to 150,000 clones; roughly 77% appear just once. Approximately 2.8% of the sample belongs to the ten largest clones. Sequencing used PBMCs. These TCRs come from a female donor in good health and CMV-seronegative.

This chain links TRBV5-1 with TRBJ2-7; TRBD1 might be the D (5 bases). CDR1 is SGHRS, CDR2 YFSETQ, per germline. V was clipped by 0 bases and J by 5 bases, with 18 bases between them. The CDR3 length is 16 residues. The CDR3 loop reads CASSLDFRTQKNEQYF. The CDR3 DNA reads as TGCGCCAGCAGCTTGGATTTCCGGACACAAAAGAACGAGCAGTACTTC.

The V and J genes are TRBV9 and TRBJ2-5; 8 bases agree with TRBD1. CDR3 length: 15 residues. V was clipped by 3 bases and J by 5 bases; unmatched bases: 9. Germline loops: CDR1 SGDLS, CDR2 YYNGEE. CDR3 bases: TGTGCCAGCAGCGGACAGGGGCAGGTGGGCGAGACCCAGTACTTC. Amino acid sequence: CASSGQGQVGETQYF.

The CDR3 spells CAISRRDGNTGELFF. The DNA for the CDR3 is TGTGCCATCAGTAGGCGGGACGGGAACACCGGGGAGCTGTTTTTT. The chain joins TRBV10-3 to TRBJ2-2; D perhaps matches TRBD2 (6 bases). Trimming removed 5 bases from V and 1 base from J, with 11 bases in between. The CDR3 extends over 15 amino acids. Germline CDR1 is ENHRY and CDR2 is SYGVKD.

This chain joins TRBV5-6 and TRBJ2-5; 11 bases agree with TRBD1. The CDR3 runs 16 residues. With V trimmed by 1 base and J by 5 bases, 7 bases remained unmatched. Germline CDR1 SGHDT, CDR2 YYEEEE. CDR3 sequence reads: CASSLKGQGVKETQYF. CDR3 DNA: TGTGCCAGCAGCTTGAAGGGACAGGGGGTCAAGGAGACCCAGTACTTC.

This clone appeared a few times. The V and J genes are TRBV7-8 and TRBJ2-6; possible D gene TRBD1, 6 bases. The length of the CDR3 is 15 residues. The V and J ends lost 2 bases and 4 bases respectively, with 9 bases between them. Germline-derived CDR1 and CDR2 are SGHVS and FQNEAQ. In DNA, the CDR3 is TGTGCCAGCAGCTTACAGGGGACCGGGGCCAACGTCCTGACTTTC. Its protein is CASSLQGTGANVLTF.

The CDR3 reads CASSFGLAGGPAYEQYF. The CDR3 DNA reads TGCGCCAGCAGCTTCGGACTAGCGGGGGGTCCCGCCTACGAGCAGTACTTC. The genes are TRBV5-1 and TRBJ2-7; 14 bases align to TRBD2. The CDR3 totals 17 residues. Germline V gene lookup returns CDR1 SGHRS and CDR2 YFSETQ. Germline trimming cut 2 bases from V and 2 bases from J; bases unmatched to any gene: 6. Using reference TRBV5-1 and TRBJ2-7 for the parts outside the CDR3, the full variable domain is KAGVTQTPRYLIKTRGQQVTLSCSPISGHRSVSWYQQTPGQGLQFLFEYFSETQRNKGNFPGRFSGRQFSNSRSEMNVSTLELGDSALYLCASSFGLAGGPAYEQYFGPGTRLTVT.

This clone has only one observation. The chain joins TRBV18 to TRBJ1-6; 7 bases agree with TRBD1. The germline V gene has CDR1 KGHSH and CDR2 LQKENI. The ends lost 1 base at V and 5 bases at J; junction bases unmatched: 2. This CDR3 is 15 amino acids long. The CDR3 region is CASSPQGANNSPLHF. For the CDR3, the DNA is TGTGCCAGCTCACCACAGGGGGCTAATAATTCACCCCTCCACTTT.

J is TRBJ2-3 and V is TRBV9; 7 positions match TRBD2. Losses at the gene ends were 0 bases for V and 2 bases for J; bases not matched to a gene: 9. This CDR3 has 17 residues. The germline gives CDR1 SGDLS, CDR2 YYNGEE. The DNA of the CDR3 is TGTGCCAGCAGCGTAGACCCTCCCGGGGGGTACACAGATACGCAGTATTTT. This translates into CASSVDPPGGYTDTQYF.

V and J are TRBV7-2 and TRBJ2-1, with 14 bases lining up with TRBD2. This CDR3 has 16 residues. Trimming cost V 1 base and J 6 bases; bases outside gene matches: 2. Per the germline V gene, CDR1 is SGHTA and CDR2 is FQGNSA. CDR3 sequence: CASSLGGTSGSNEQFF. CDR3 bases: TGTGCCAGCAGCTTAGGTGGGACTAGCGGGAGCAATGAGCAGTTCTTC.

The rearrangement uses TRBV7-9 and TRBJ2-1; D is perhaps TRBD2 (5 bases). The CDR3 sequence is 13 residues long. Germline values: CDR1 SEHNR, CDR2 FQNEAQ (reference sequence). Trimming pared 0 bases from V and 9 bases from J, leaving 9 bases between. The CDR3 nucleotides are TGTGCCAGCAGCTTAGCGGTAGGGAGTGAGCAGTTCTTC. As protein: CASSLAVGSEQFF.

The V and J genes are TRBV2 and TRBJ1-2, with unresolved D. Trimming removed 3 bases from V and 8 bases from J, with 10 bases in between. CDR3 length: 12 residues. Germline loops: CDR1 SNHLY, CDR2 FYNNEI. CDR3 in amino acids: CASSDGSAGYTF. In DNA form, the CDR3 reads TGTGCCAGCAGTGATGGGAGTGCGGGCTACACCTTC.

There are many counts of this clone. The rearrangement joins TRBV11-2 to TRBJ2-7; no firm D call. Germline lookup yields CDR1 SGHAT and CDR2 FQNNGV. This CDR3 is 14 amino acids long. The V gene lost 0 bases and the J gene lost 2 bases, with 8 bases spanning the gap. The CDR3 DNA reads TGTGCCAGCAGCTTAGATCCACAGACCTACGAGCAGTACTTC. It is translated as CASSLDPQTYEQYF.